The T cell receptor beta chain under discussion was sequenced for a study of T cells in localized non-small cell lung cancer. Only in-frame clones appear in the TCRdb table, and some are missing; sequencing was by immunoSEQ multiplex PCR. The sample has about 74,000 clones, approximately 84% seen once. Trimming removed 0 bases at V and 2 bases at J, with 8 bases between. The CDR3 is made up of 14 amino acids. The germline CDR1 and CDR2 sequences are SGHNT and YYREEE (reference sequence). About this clone itself: The target antigen is unknown.

General study results and limits: Clonality of T cells reached its maximum in uninvolved adjacent lung, surpassing tumor.

Sequencing used peripheral blood, obtained before any cancer treatment. The V gene is TRBV5-4, the J gene TRBJ2-5, with D possibly being TRBD2 (5 bases). The TCR comes from a female donor older than 55 with stage I lung adenocarcinoma. The CDR3 protein is CASSLGGDQETQYF. DNA for the CDR3: TGTGCCAGCAGCTTGGGGGGAGATCAAGAGACCCAGTACTTC.